This TCR beta chain was recovered during a study of cytomegalovirus exposure and HLA in healthy donors. The germline CDR1 and CDR2 sequences are SEHNR and FQNEAQ (reference sequence). The CDR3 is made up of 16 amino acids. Primers: 60 Vbeta forward and 13 Jbeta reverse. The method was immunoSEQ multiplex PCR; TCRdb's version includes in-frame clones alone and lacks a portion of them. The sample lists more than 100,000 clones, roughly 80% occurring once. For this clone: Sequence at one end of the junction differs from germline and may be a read error.

The sequence derives from a woman aged 45-65 years in good health and CMV-seropositive. This sequence joins TRBV7-9 and TRBJ2-2; the match to TRBD1 covers 7 bases. The sequenced sample consisted of PBMCs. This CDR3 reads CSSSLGGWQNTGELFF. For the CDR3, the DNA is TGTTCCAGCAGCTTAGGGGGCTGGCAAAACACCGGGGAGCTGTTTTTT.